A selection of T cell receptor beta chains follows, all from one sample in a study of CD8+ T cells in alopecia areata. This table comes from immunoSEQ multiplex PCR, and its TCRdb copy is limited to in-frame clones, with some not included. Seen here are 55,000 to 75,000 clones, roughly half observed once, and the top ten hold about 15%. The material sequenced was CD8+ T cells sorted from blood, taken at week 0. All receptors come from a human donor with alopecia areata. Both conserved end residues are trimmed from each CDR3. Fields, in order: V gene, J gene, CDR3 protein.

TRBV5-4	TRBJ2-7	ASSRDRSSYEQY
TRBV29-1	TRBJ2-7	SVGAGGLYEQY
TRBV29-1	TRBJ2-1	SVEQGDRLEQF
TRBV7-2	TRBJ2-1	ASSHPYNEQF
TRBV19	TRBJ1-2	ASSPGGASYGYT
TRBV4-1	TRBJ2-3	ASSQTPRAATDTQY
TRBV23-1	TRBJ2-5	ASSLDSGRAGETQY
TRBV29-1	TRBJ2-2	SVELFSGSVPSGELF
TRBV28	TRBJ2-7	ASSSDAEGPYEQY
TRBV27	TRBJ2-1	ASTKSGNYNEQF
TRBV2	TRBJ2-7	ASSLYRTSGSSYEQY
TRBV29-1	TRBJ2-1	SVALGGQF
TRBV2	TRBJ2-7	ASSEAEGLPYEQY
TRBV7-9	TRBJ1-2	ASSLGQSYGYT
TRBV2	TRBJ2-2	ASRSGNTGELF
TRBV28	TRBJ1-2	ASSSPGSVTNYGYT
TRBV4-2	TRBJ1-5	ASSPRTGGDQPQH
TRBV19	TRBJ2-2	AGRTGFAGELF